Below, one TCR beta chain is given with its context. As yet, its antigen is unknown. The sample comes from a study of shared clonotypes between healthy human individuals. Study-level findings and limits: Clonotypes shared by all four sorted-subset donors had higher generation probabilities than non-shared clonotypes.

Only in-frame clones appear in the TCRdb table, and some are missing; sequencing was by immunoSEQ multiplex PCR. The table shows millions of clones, with about 95% occurring only once. Germline CDR1 and CDR2: MNHEY and SVGAGI. Trimming removed 7 bases at V and 4 bases at J, with 11 bases between. CDR3 length: 13 residues. As defined, naive CD8 cells were CD45RO-negative and positively selected for CCR7, with terminally differentiated effector memory CD45RA+ cells excluded. The chain carries TRBV6-5 and TRBJ2-1; D might be TRBD2 (6 bases). This TCR derives from a man aged 18 to 35 in good health. Sequences were obtained from naive CD8+ T cells sorted from blood. The CDR3 coding sequence is TGTGCCAGCACCCTCGGGGGATACAATGAGCAGTTCTTC. This sequence encodes CASTLGGYNEQFF.